This entry features one TCR beta chain sequence. Per the germline V gene, CDR1 is SEHNR and CDR2 is FQNEAQ (reference sequence). The CDR3 runs 11 residues. The V end lost 5 bases, the J end lost 7 bases, and 8 bases lay between the germline ends. These data belong to a study of blood T cell repertoires in COVID-19. Profiling relied on immunoSEQ multiplex PCR, and the TCRdb table lists in-frame clones only, not all of them. Of fewer than 200,000 clones in the sample, roughly 90% were seen once. The chain uses TRBV7-9 and TRBJ1-1; D is unclear. Sequencing was performed on PBMCs or T cells enriched from blood (not recorded which). The sequence was collected from a human donor with acute COVID-19. The donor label of this sample is uncertain. CDR3 loop: CASSPRDEAFF. CDR3 in DNA: TGTGCCAGCAGCCCTCGGGATGAAGCTTTCTTT.